This T cell receptor (beta chain) was captured by sequencing in a study of a mutant IDH1 vaccine in newly diagnosed glioma (dated by TCRdb to about 2021). Background on the whole study: Vaccination was initiated 4-6 weeks after radiotherapy alone, or concurrently with temozolomide cycles in the chemotherapy-containing groups. The roughly 32 treated patients were approximately 60% male and around 40% female, with a mean age of around 40 years. The week-35 safety follow-up took place at visit V12, and the week-47 end of study took place at visit V13. Prior to enrollment, patients had been given standard therapy consisting of radiotherapy alone, temozolomide alone, or radiochemotherapy with temozolomide, with the combination given to most patients. For exploratory analyses, longitudinal TCRB deep sequencing was carried out in 25 treated patients wherever samples were available. Six visits were used for peripheral blood collection: V03 (baseline), V05, V07, V10, V12 and V13.

This clone was seen only once. The antigen this receptor binds is unknown. The record has no base qualities; no much larger clone is one base away. General conclusions and limits of the study: Selection of PBMC samples for TCRB deep sequencing was based on availability. Immune responses induced by the vaccine were seen in over 80% of patients across multiple MHC alleles. It was noted by the authors that analyses of patient blood samples could not be reproduced owing to sample limitations. Changes in the top peripheral T cell clonotypes picked up by TCRB sequencing did not appear to be linked to pseudoprogression.

The method was the immunoSEQ multiplex PCR assay. Rearranged TCR beta chain sequences were amplified using the hsTCRB Kit according to the manufacturer's protocol. An Illumina MiSeq was used to sequence the TCRB libraries. As for how the authors treated the data: The kit vendor's proprietary platform handled demultiplexing, trimming and gene mapping. Not all clones reach the TCRdb copy of this immuneACCESS table, which keeps in-frame sequences only. Checked studies attribute under half of the gap to unresolved V genes and leave the rest unexplained. V and J calls and clone size are copied from that table; D and trimming were computed from the DNA. The sample table records about 34,000 clones; about 83% of these occur just once. The top ten clonotypes cover around 12% of the sample. CDR1 MNHNS and CDR2 SASEGT were looked up in the germline V gene. The CDR3 runs 13 amino acids, cysteine and phenylalanine included. Kept here is only the CDR3 DNA, which spans 39 bases and is read in frame from base 1. The germline V and J ends show losses of 4 bases and 5 bases respectively, and no gene match explains 4 bases of the junction.

Interpreted using the paper, the time point label stands for: week 47, end of study. A 20-mer mutant IDH1 peptide at 300 micrograms in Montanide made up each vaccine dose, which was injected subcutaneously together with topical imiquimod. Patients were given eight vaccinations, in weeks 1, 3, 5, 7, 11, 15, 19 and 23, which matched visits V03 through V10. Newly diagnosed WHO grade 3 or 4 IDH1-mutant astrocytomas showing loss of nuclear ATRX were present in the donors. The samples were drawn from NOA16, a multicentre, single-arm, open-label phase I trial in Germany that tested a mutant IDH1 peptide vaccine in humans for the first time. The DNeasy Blood and Tissue Kit was used to extract genomic DNA from EDTA blood for TCRB sequencing.

The specimen comprised PBMCs, sampled from a glioma patient whose treatment included an IDH1 peptide vaccine. The chain couples TRBV6-1 to TRBJ1-2; TRBD1 aligns with 7 central bases. The receptor was isolated from a woman younger than 45 with glioma. The CDR3 here reads CASSVDREYGYTF. The DNA sequence reads TGTGCCAGCAGTGTTGACAGGGAGTATGGCTACACCTTC.